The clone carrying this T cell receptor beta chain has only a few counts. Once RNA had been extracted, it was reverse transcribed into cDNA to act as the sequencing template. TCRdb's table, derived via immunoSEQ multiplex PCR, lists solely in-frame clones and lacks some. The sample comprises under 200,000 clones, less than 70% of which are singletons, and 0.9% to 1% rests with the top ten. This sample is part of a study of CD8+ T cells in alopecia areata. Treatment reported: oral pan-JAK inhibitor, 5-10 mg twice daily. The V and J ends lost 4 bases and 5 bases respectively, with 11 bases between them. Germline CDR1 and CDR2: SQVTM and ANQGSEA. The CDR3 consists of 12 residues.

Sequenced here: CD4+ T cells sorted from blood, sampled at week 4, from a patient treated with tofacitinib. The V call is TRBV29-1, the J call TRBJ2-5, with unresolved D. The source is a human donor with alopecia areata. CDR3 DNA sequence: TGCAGCGTTGGACCGGAGCAGGAGACCCAGTACTTC. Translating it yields CSVGPEQETQYF.